This TCR beta chain was found in a study of long-term antiretroviral therapy in people with HIV. V dropped 0 bases and J dropped 2 bases, with 13 bases sitting between them. The CDR3 runs 16 residues. Germline CDR1 and CDR2: LNHDA and SQIVND (reference sequence). Version v3.0 of the immunoSEQ assay was performed at survey level. Generated by immunoSEQ multiplex PCR, the TCRdb table keeps only in-frame clones and is missing some. The sample holds about 27,000 clones, about 77% seen once. The source of this sequence is a middle-aged woman with HIV. The V gene is TRBV19, the J gene TRBJ1-2; maybe TRBD1 (5 bases). This material consisted of unsorted PBMCs, taken 0.5 years after starting antiretroviral therapy. CDR3 amino acids: CASSIDGTSRNYGYTF. As DNA, the CDR3 is TGTGCCAGTAGTATAGACGGGACGTCAAGAAACTATGGCTACACCTTC.